Listed below are T cell receptor beta chains from one sample, sequenced in a study of blood T cell repertoires in COVID-19. Clones were sequenced by immunoSEQ multiplex PCR, and TCRdb holds only the in-frame ones, with some missing. The repertoire consists of under 250,000 clones, with approximately 85% occurring once and the leading ten covering roughly 4.6%. The sample was peripheral blood. These TCRs come from a man aged 50-60 years with COVID-19, enrolled during active disease. Both conserved end residues are part of each CDR3. The D gene is left open where the match is weak. The size field is filled for only some rows; it gives once, few, many or a size class.

abundance	v_gene	j_gene	d_gene	CDR3aa	CDR3nt
once	TRBV7-9	TRBJ2-2	-	CASSPFGTSNTGELFF	TGTGCCAGCAGCCCGTTCGGGACTTCTAACACCGGGGAGCTGTTTTTT
few	TRBV21-1	TRBJ2-7	-	CASAGGRSEQYF	TGTGCCAGCGCGGGGGGCAGGAGCGAGCAGTACTTC
few	TRBV7-9	TRBJ2-5	TRBD1	CASSSGQGDSGTQYF	TGTGCCAGCAGCTCGGGACAGGGGGACTCGGGGACCCAGTACTTC
-	TRBV7-9	TRBJ2-7	TRBD2	CASSLVSGVNEQYF	TGTGCCAGCAGCTTAGTTAGCGGGGTAAACGAGCAGTACTTC
-	TRBV5-1	TRBJ2-7	-	CASSLEYSTYEQYF	TGCGCCAGCAGCCTGGAATACAGTACCTACGAGCAGTACTTC
-	TRBV7-9	TRBJ2-7	-	CASSLASRSEQYF	TGTGCCAGCAGCTTAGCGTCCAGAAGCGAGCAGTACTTC
-	TRBV7-2	TRBJ2-1	-	CASSSSAGLLNEQFF	TGTGCCAGCAGCTCCAGCGCAGGACTTCTGAATGAGCAGTTCTTC
-	TRBV7-6	TRBJ2-7	-	CASSSQAWDEQYF	TGTGCCAGCAGCTCGCAGGCCTGGGACGAGCAGTACTTC
-	TRBV4-3	TRBJ1-1	-	CASSDQGEAFF	TGCGCCAGCAGCGACCAGGGAGAAGCTTTCTTT
-	TRBV6-5	TRBJ2-1	TRBD1	CASRDRGLYNEQFF	TGTGCCAGCAGAGACAGGGGCCTCTACAATGAGCAGTTCTTC
-	TRBV7-3	TRBJ2-7	-	CASSRDSLGRYEQYF	TGTGCCAGCAGCCGCGACAGTTTAGGAAGGTACGAGCAGTACTTC
-	TRBV7-2	TRBJ2-2	-	CASSLDPVANTGELFF	TGTGCCAGCAGCTTAGATCCAGTCGCGAACACCGGGGAGCTGTTTTTT
-	TRBV19	TRBJ1-6	TRBD1	CASSTPGGYNSPLHF	TGTGCCAGTAGTACCCCAGGGGGCTATAATTCACCCCTCCACTTT
-	TRBV30	TRBJ2-7	-	CAWKSPRDSNYEQYF	TGTGCCTGGAAATCCCCCCGGGACTCCAACTACGAGCAGTACTTC
few	TRBV5-1	TRBJ2-4	-	CASSLNGGAKNIQYF	TGCGCCAGCAGCTTGAACGGAGGAGCCAAAAACATTCAGTACTTC
-	TRBV6-5	TRBJ2-3	TRBD2	CASRRLAEAGDTQYF	TGTGCCAGCCGCCGTCTAGCGGAGGCGGGGGATACGCAGTATTTT
-	TRBV15	TRBJ2-2	TRBD2	CATSRRPSGGHTGELFF	TGTGCCACCAGCAGAAGACCTAGCGGGGGCCACACCGGGGAGCTGTTTTTT
-	TRBV7-2	TRBJ2-5	-	CASSLAARRQETQYF	TGTGCCAGCAGCTTAGCAGCGAGGAGACAAGAGACCCAGTACTTC
few	TRBV9	TRBJ1-1	-	CASAQGRNTEAFF	TGTGCCAGCGCTCAGGGGAGGAACACTGAAGCTTTCTTT
once	TRBV2	TRBJ2-7	TRBD1	CASSEVGTGGDEQYF	TGTGCCAGCAGTGAAGTTGGGACAGGGGGCGACGAGCAGTACTTC
-	TRBV9	TRBJ1-1	-	CASSVGFFAEAFF	TGTGCCAGCAGCGTAGGTTTCTTTGCTGAAGCTTTCTTT
-	TRBV19	TRBJ1-1	-	CASSSNTEAFF	TGTGCCAGTTCCTCGAACACTGAAGCTTTCTTT
-	TRBV7-2	TRBJ2-1	TRBD1	CASSLGQGAGYNEQFF	TGTGCCAGCAGCTTGGGACAGGGGGCCGGGTACAATGAGCAGTTCTTC
-	TRBV4-2	TRBJ2-7	TRBD1	CASSQDGGQTSYEQYF	TGTGCCAGCAGCCAGGATGGGGGACAGACCTCCTACGAGCAGTACTTC
-	TRBV2	TRBJ2-1	-	CASSRSSESSYNEQFF	TGTGCCAGCAGTCGGTCGTCTGAGAGCTCCTACAATGAGCAGTTCTTC
-	TRBV4-1	TRBJ2-5	-	CASSQELQGGTQYF	TGCGCCAGCAGCCAAGAGCTCCAAGGCGGGACCCAGTACTTC
-	TRBV10-3	TRBJ2-3	-	CAISASGLVSDTQYF	TGTGCCATCAGTGCGAGCGGGTTGGTATCAGATACGCAGTATTTT
-	TRBV30	TRBJ1-4	-	CAWSVQRATNEKLFF	TGTGCCTGGAGTGTACAACGGGCAACTAATGAAAAACTGTTTTTT